A selection of T cell receptor beta chains follows, all from one sample in a study of blood T cell repertoires in COVID-19. Data came from immunoSEQ multiplex PCR; TCRdb stores just in-frame clones and leaves some out. The table lists some 670,000 clones, approximately 90% of them singletons, with 0.2% to 0.3% in the top ten. The source material was peripheral blood. These receptors were taken from a woman under 30 with acute or convalescent COVID-19. The CDR3 runs from the conserved cysteine through the conserved F or W. D genes are given only for firm matches. Size values are once, few and many counts, or a class for expanded clones, and some rows have none.

clone_size j_call v_call d_call cdr3_aa cdr3_nt
NA TRBJ1-1 TRBV18 NA CASSPRVREEAFF TGTGCCAGCTCCCCGCGGGTCCGAGAAGAAGCTTTCTTT
NA TRBJ2-5 TRBV6-6 TRBD2 CASSPGTSGASFWETQYF TGTGCCAGCAGTCCAGGGACTAGCGGGGCCTCCTTTTGGGAGACCCAGTACTTC
NA TRBJ1-6 TRBV4-3 NA CASSQELVSYSPLHF TGCGCCAGCAGCCAAGAGCTAGTGTCCTATTCACCCCTCCACTTT
once TRBJ1-2 TRBV9 TRBD1 CASSPQGEYGYTF TGTGCCAGCAGCCCCCAGGGGGAGTATGGCTACACCTTC
once TRBJ2-1 TRBV7-3 TRBD1 CASSPRTGEQFF TGTGCCAGCAGCCCGAGGACAGGAGAGCAGTTCTTC
NA TRBJ1-2 TRBV27 NA CASRAGASYGYTF TGTGCCAGCAGGGCAGGGGCTTCTTATGGCTACACCTTC
NA TRBJ2-4 TRBV15 TRBD2 CATRAGGNIQYF TGTGCCACCCGGGCGGGGGGGAACATTCAGTACTTC
NA TRBJ1-5 TRBV6-5 TRBD1 CASSYPQGAQKPQHF TGTGCCAGCAGTTACCCACAGGGGGCGCAGAAGCCCCAGCATTTT
NA TRBJ2-5 TRBV9 TRBD2 CASSVATSGDQETQYF TGTGCCAGCAGCGTGGCGACTAGCGGTGACCAAGAGACCCAGTACTTC
NA TRBJ2-2 TRBV7-9 NA CASSLGSSAGELFF TGTGCCAGCAGCTTAGGGTCTAGCGCCGGGGAGCTGTTTTTT
NA TRBJ1-1 TRBV14 NA CASSQSLGAGETEAFF TGTGCCAGCAGCCAATCCCTCGGGGCAGGGGAGACTGAAGCTTTCTTT
NA TRBJ1-5 TRBV7-9 NA CASSLRIDQPQHF TGTGCCAGCAGCTTGAGGATCGATCAGCCCCAGCATTTT
NA TRBJ1-3 TRBV11-2 NA CASSPPSDRNSGNTIYF TGTGCCAGCAGCCCCCCCTCCGACAGGAACTCTGGAAACACCATATATTTT
NA TRBJ1-2 TRBV24-1 TRBD1 CATSRTGTEYGYTF TGTGCCACCAGTCGGACCGGGACAGAGTATGGCTACACCTTC
NA TRBJ2-3 TRBV19 NA CASRFGWSPSDTQYF TGTGCCAGTCGATTTGGATGGAGTCCGTCAGATACGCAGTATTTT
NA TRBJ1-5 TRBV6-2/TRBV6-3 TRBD1 CASSSWTGGVQPQHF TGTGCCAGCAGCTCTTGGACAGGGGGAGTACAGCCCCAGCATTTT
NA TRBJ2-6 TRBV3-1/TRBV3-2 NA CASSQDPFRSGANVLTF TGTGCCAGCAGCCAAGATCCCTTCAGATCTGGGGCCAACGTCCTGACTTTC
NA TRBJ2-7 TRBV5-1 NA CASSLGMGPYEQYF TGCGCCAGCAGCTTGGGTATGGGCCCCTACGAGCAGTACTTC
once TRBJ1-2 TRBV28 NA CASSRPQGGYTF TGTGCCAGCAGCAGACCCCAGGGTGGCTACACCTTC
NA TRBJ1-6 TRBV10-3 NA CAISLDYYNSPLHF TGTGCCATCAGCCTGGACTACTATAATTCACCCCTCCACTTT
NA TRBJ2-7 TRBV7-2 NA CASSLGSHGTYEQYF TGTGCCAGCAGCTTAGGGAGTCACGGTACCTACGAGCAGTACTTC
NA TRBJ2-3 TRBV28 NA CASSLKGLLADTQYF TGTGCCAGCAGTTTAAAGGGGCTTCTCGCAGATACGCAGTATTTT
NA TRBJ2-1 TRBV6-2/TRBV6-3 NA CASSQTTASQFF TGTGCCAGCAGTCAGACTACCGCGTCTCAGTTCTTC
NA TRBJ2-7 TRBV18 NA CASSPPSTYEQYF TGTGCCAGCTCACCACCGTCAACCTACGAGCAGTACTTC